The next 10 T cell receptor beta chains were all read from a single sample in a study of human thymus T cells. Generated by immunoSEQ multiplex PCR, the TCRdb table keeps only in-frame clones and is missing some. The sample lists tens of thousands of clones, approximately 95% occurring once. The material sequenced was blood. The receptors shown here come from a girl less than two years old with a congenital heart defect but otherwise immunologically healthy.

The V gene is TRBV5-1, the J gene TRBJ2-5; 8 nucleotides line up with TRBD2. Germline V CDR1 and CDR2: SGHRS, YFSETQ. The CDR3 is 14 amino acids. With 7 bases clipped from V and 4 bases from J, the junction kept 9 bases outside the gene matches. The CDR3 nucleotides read TGCGCCAGCCCCACCCGGGGGGGGAGAGAGACCCAGTACTTC. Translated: CASPTRGGRETQYF.

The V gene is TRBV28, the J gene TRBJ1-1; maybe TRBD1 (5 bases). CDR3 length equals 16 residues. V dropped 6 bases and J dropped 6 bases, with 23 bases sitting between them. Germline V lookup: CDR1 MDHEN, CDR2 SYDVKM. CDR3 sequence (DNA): TGTGCCAGCAGCCTTACCGATTCCCCAGGGCACCCTGAAGCTTTCTTT. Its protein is CASSLTDSPGHPEAFF.

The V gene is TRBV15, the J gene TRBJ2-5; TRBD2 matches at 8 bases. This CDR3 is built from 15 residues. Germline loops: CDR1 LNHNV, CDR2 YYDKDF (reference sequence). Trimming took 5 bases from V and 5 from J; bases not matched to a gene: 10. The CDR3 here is CATSLRRASGETQYF. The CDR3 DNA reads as TGTGCCACCAGCCTTCGTAGGGCTAGCGGGGAGACCCAGTACTTC.

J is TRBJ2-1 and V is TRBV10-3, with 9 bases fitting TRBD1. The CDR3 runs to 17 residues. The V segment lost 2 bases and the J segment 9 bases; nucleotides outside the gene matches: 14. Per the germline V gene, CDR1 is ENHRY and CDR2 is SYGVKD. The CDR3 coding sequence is TGTGCCATCAGTGAGCGCCAAATGGGACAGGGCACGGGTGAGCAGTTCTTC. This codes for CAISERQMGQGTGEQFF.

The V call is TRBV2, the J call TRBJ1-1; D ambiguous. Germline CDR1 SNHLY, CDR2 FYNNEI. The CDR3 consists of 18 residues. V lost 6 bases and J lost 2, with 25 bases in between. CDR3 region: CASSAPHGVGRTNTEAFF. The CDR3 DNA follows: TGTGCCAGCAGCGCCCCTCACGGGGTGGGGAGGACTAACACTGAAGCTTTCTTT.

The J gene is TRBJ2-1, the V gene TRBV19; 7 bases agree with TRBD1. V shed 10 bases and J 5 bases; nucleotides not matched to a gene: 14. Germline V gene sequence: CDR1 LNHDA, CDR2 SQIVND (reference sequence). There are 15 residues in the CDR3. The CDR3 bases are TGTGCCACGGCAAAATACGGGACAGTCAACAATGAGCAGTTCTTC. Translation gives CATAKYGTVNNEQFF. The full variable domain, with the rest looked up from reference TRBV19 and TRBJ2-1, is DGGITQSPKYLFRKEGQNVTLSCEQNLNHDAMYWYRQDPGQGLRLIYYSQIVNDFQKGDIAEGYSVSREKKESFPLTVTSAQKNPTAFYLCATAKYGTVNNEQFFGPGTRLTVL.

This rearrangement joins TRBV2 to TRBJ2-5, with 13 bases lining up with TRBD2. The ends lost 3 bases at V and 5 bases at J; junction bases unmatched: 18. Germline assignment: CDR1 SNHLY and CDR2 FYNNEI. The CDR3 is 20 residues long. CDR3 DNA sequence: TGTGCCAGCAGTGACCTCAAACTAGCGGGAGGGCCGAGGGGGATTGAGACCCAGTACTTC. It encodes CASSDLKLAGGPRGIETQYF.

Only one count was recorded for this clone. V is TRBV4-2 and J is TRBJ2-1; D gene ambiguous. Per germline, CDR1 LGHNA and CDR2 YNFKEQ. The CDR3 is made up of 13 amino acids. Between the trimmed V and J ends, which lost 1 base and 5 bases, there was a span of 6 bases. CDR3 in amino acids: CASSQAQDNEQFF. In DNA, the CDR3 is TGTGCCAGCAGCCAAGCCCAGGACAATGAGCAGTTCTTC.

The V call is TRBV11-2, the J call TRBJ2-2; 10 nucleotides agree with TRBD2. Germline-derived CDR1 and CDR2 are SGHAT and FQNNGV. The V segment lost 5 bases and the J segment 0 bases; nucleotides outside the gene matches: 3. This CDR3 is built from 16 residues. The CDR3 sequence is CASSPSGRANTGELFF. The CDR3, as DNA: TGTGCCAGCAGCCCGAGCGGGAGGGCGAACACCGGGGAGCTGTTTTTT.

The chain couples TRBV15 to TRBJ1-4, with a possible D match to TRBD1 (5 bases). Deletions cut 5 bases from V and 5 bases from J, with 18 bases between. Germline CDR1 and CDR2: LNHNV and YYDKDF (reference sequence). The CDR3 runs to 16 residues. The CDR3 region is CATSPIGGAFNEKLFF. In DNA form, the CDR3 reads TGTGCCACCAGCCCCATCGGCGGGGCCTTCAATGAAAAACTGTTTTTT.